This is a list of T cell receptor beta chains from one sample in a study of pediatric ulcerative colitis. The method was immunoSEQ multiplex PCR; TCRdb's version includes in-frame clones alone and lacks a portion of them. The sample lists roughly 54,000 clones, 75% to 90% occurring once. The sample taken for sequencing was blood. These receptors were collected from a boy aged 5-17 years who was a control in a study of pediatric ulcerative colitis. Each CDR3 is given with its conserved first and last residue. Each record gives: V gene, D gene, J gene, clone size, CDR3 protein, CDR3 DNA. D genes are given only for firm matches. Rows may omit the clone size; those that give it use once, few, many or a size class.

TRBV9	TRBD1	TRBJ1-1	-	CASSVQTGGLNTEAFF	TGTGCCAGCAGCGTCCAGACAGGGGGCCTGAACACTGAAGCTTTCTTT
TRBV7-2	-	TRBJ1-1	once	CASSLVPDTEAFF	TGTGCCAGCAGCTTAGTACCAGACACTGAAGCTTTCTTT
TRBV6-5	-	TRBJ1-4	few	CASSRLSSEKLFF	TGTGCCAGCAGCCGTCTTAGTAGTGAAAAACTGTTTTTT
TRBV9	TRBD1	TRBJ1-1	few	CASSERGTGFTEAFF	TGTGCCAGCAGCGAGAGAGGGACAGGGTTCACTGAAGCTTTCTTT
TRBV9	TRBD1	TRBJ1-3	-	CASSVETGGSIYF	TGTGCCAGCAGCGTAGAGACAGGGGGCTCCATATATTTT
TRBV25-1	-	TRBJ2-2	-	CASSEIGELFF	TGTGCCAGCAGTGAAATAGGGGAGCTGTTTTTT
TRBV27	TRBD2	TRBJ2-7	-	CASSEWVWTGTSAYEQYF	TGTGCCAGCAGTGAATGGGTGTGGACCGGGACTAGTGCGTACGAGCAGTACTTC
TRBV11-1	-	TRBJ2-7	-	CASSLALGVWEQYF	TGTGCCAGCAGCTTAGCGCTGGGGGTCTGGGAGCAGTACTTC
TRBV2	-	TRBJ1-2	-	CASSGSESYGYTF	TGTGCCAGCAGTGGTTCAGAATCTTATGGCTACACCTTC
TRBV25-1	-	TRBJ1-2	few	CASSHRAGYTF	TGTGCCAGCAGCCACAGGGCTGGCTACACCTTC
TRBV6-5	TRBD2	TRBJ2-3	-	CASSRLAGGSRTQYF	TGTGCCAGCAGCAGACTAGCGGGAGGTTCTCGTACGCAGTATTTT
TRBV18	TRBD1	TRBJ2-7	-	CASSLDRGVYEQYF	TGTGCCAGCTCACTCGACAGGGGCGTCTACGAGCAGTACTTC
TRBV15	-	TRBJ1-5	-	CATSRDSALQPQHF	TGTGCCACCAGCAGGGACAGCGCACTTCAGCCCCAGCATTTT
TRBV27	-	TRBJ2-2	-	CASSPTLDTGELFF	TGTGCCAGCAGTCCTACACTCGACACCGGGGAGCTGTTTTTT
TRBV15	-	TRBJ1-4	once	CATSTDTTALFF	TGTGCCACCAGCACTGACACGACAGCACTGTTTTTT
TRBV25-1	-	TRBJ1-6	-	CASSDTGTNSPLHF	TGTGCCAGCAGTGACACAGGGACAAATTCACCCCTCCACTTT
TRBV4-1	-	TRBJ2-6	once	CASSQQGVASGANVLTF	TGCGCCAGCAGCCAGCAGGGAGTCGCGTCTGGGGCCAACGTCCTGACTTTC
TRBV7-8	-	TRBJ2-1	-	CASSAPLRFSPYNEQFF	TGTGCCAGCAGCGCCCCCCTCCGGTTTTCCCCGTACAATGAGCAGTTCTTC
TRBV6-1	-	TRBJ2-7	-	CASSELMTGRYEQYF	TGTGCCAGCAGTGAACTTATGACAGGTCGATACGAGCAGTACTTC
TRBV7-9	-	TRBJ2-5	-	CASSLKGGEGETQYF	TGTGCCAGCAGCTTAAAGGGGGGCGAAGGGGAGACCCAGTACTTC
TRBV7-2	-	TRBJ2-3	once	CASSLEVRDTQYF	TGTGCCAGCAGCTTAGAGGTCAGGGATACGCAGTATTTT
TRBV6-4	-	TRBJ1-5	once	CASSDGQGQPQHF	TGTGCCAGCAGTGACGGGCAGGGTCAGCCCCAGCATTTT
TRBV7-9	TRBD1	TRBJ1-2	-	CASSQGENYGYTF	TGTGCCAGCAGCCAGGGGGAGAACTATGGCTACACCTTC
TRBV2	-	TRBJ2-1	-	CASSDGWGGEQFF	TGTGCCAGCAGTGACGGGTGGGGGGGCGAGCAGTTCTTC
TRBV11-3	-	TRBJ2-1	-	CASSGGAQHEQFF	TGTGCCAGCAGCGGGGGGGCCCAGCATGAGCAGTTCTTC
TRBV4-3	-	TRBJ1-1	-	CASSQDRGNTEAFF	TGCGCCAGCAGCCAAGACAGGGGGAACACTGAAGCTTTCTTT
TRBV30	-	TRBJ2-1	-	CAWSGVQTPYNEQFF	TGTGCCTGGAGTGGGGTTCAGACTCCATACAATGAGCAGTTCTTC
TRBV6-4	-	TRBJ1-1	-	CASSDPLRQSGWTDTEAFF	TGTGCCAGCAGTGACCCCTTGCGCCAGAGCGGGTGGACGGACACTGAAGCTTTCTTT
TRBV28	-	TRBJ2-2	-	CASSTGTSNTGELFF	TGTGCCAGCAGCACCGGGACTTCAAACACCGGGGAGCTGTTTTTT
TRBV5-4	TRBD2	TRBJ2-5	-	CASSSLAGGIETQYF	TGTGCCAGCAGCTCATTAGCGGGAGGGATAGAGACCCAGTACTTC
TRBV4-1	TRBD1	TRBJ1-5	few	CASSLGQGALKGQPQHF	TGCGCCAGCAGCCTGGGACAGGGGGCATTAAAGGGTCAGCCCCAGCATTTT
TRBV19	-	TRBJ1-3	-	CASSISRDSGNTIYF	TGTGCCAGTAGTATCAGCAGGGACTCTGGAAACACCATATATTTT
TRBV7-2	TRBD1	TRBJ2-7	-	CASSPGQGGPYEQYF	TGTGCCAGCAGCCCAGGACAGGGGGGCCCCTACGAGCAGTACTTC
TRBV7-9	TRBD2	TRBJ2-1	-	CASSTLAGAYNEQFF	TGTGCCAGCAGTACGCTAGCGGGAGCTTACAATGAGCAGTTCTTC
TRBV7-8	-	TRBJ2-6	-	CASSFVTGAGANVLTF	TGTGCCAGCAGCTTCGTCACCGGGGCTGGGGCCAACGTCCTGACTTTC
TRBV6-5	TRBD1	TRBJ2-1	-	CASSYPGGEQFF	TGTGCCAGCAGTTACCCAGGGGGTGAGCAGTTCTTC
TRBV5-6	-	TRBJ2-7	-	CASSLGLMGEEDEQYF	TGTGCCAGCAGCTTGGGGTTAATGGGGGAGGAGGACGAGCAGTACTTC
TRBV5-4	TRBD2	TRBJ2-5	once	CASSLPSGSTETQYF	TGTGCCAGCAGCTTGCCTAGCGGGAGTACCGAGACCCAGTACTTC
TRBV5-1	TRBD1	TRBJ2-7	-	CASSDRGEFYEQYF	TGCGCCAGCTCGGACAGGGGAGAATTCTACGAGCAGTACTTC
TRBV7-4	-	TRBJ2-5	-	CASTAAGAGETQYF	TGTGCCAGCACCGCGGCGGGGGCCGGGGAGACCCAGTACTTC
TRBV28	-	TRBJ1-4	-	CASSKGSVEKLFF	TGTGCCAGCAGTAAAGGGTCCGTTGAAAAACTGTTTTTT
TRBV12-5	TRBD2	TRBJ2-4	-	CASGLRVAGGLAKNIQYF	TGTGCTAGTGGTTTGAGGGTAGCGGGGGGCCTAGCCAAAAACATTCAGTACTTC
TRBV6-5	TRBD1	TRBJ2-7	-	CASIGTGRLYEQYF	TGTGCCAGCATCGGGACAGGGAGACTCTACGAGCAGTACTTC
TRBV11-2	TRBD1	TRBJ1-6	-	CASSGGTGSSYNSPLHF	TGTGCCAGCAGCGGGGGGACAGGTAGCTCCTATAATTCACCCCTCCACTTT
TRBV30	TRBD2	TRBJ2-3	once	CAWSAGLAGGTDTQYF	TGTGCCTGGAGTGCCGGACTAGCGGGGGGAACAGATACGCAGTATTTT
TRBV2	-	TRBJ1-1	-	CASSQQGSSTEAFF	TGTGCCAGCAGCCAACAGGGCAGCAGCACTGAAGCTTTCTTT
TRBV11-2	TRBD2	TRBJ2-1	-	CASSPGTSGSNEQFF	TGTGCCAGCAGCCCTGGGACTAGCGGGAGCAATGAGCAGTTCTTC
TRBV27	-	TRBJ1-1	-	CASSLLSDPNTEAFF	TGTGCCAGCAGTTTACTCTCAGACCCAAACACTGAAGCTTTCTTT
TRBV19	-	TRBJ2-7	-	CASSAVQEASYEQYF	TGTGCCAGTAGCGCGGTCCAAGAGGCGAGCTACGAGCAGTACTTC
TRBV30	TRBD1	TRBJ1-2	-	CAWSTGWHGYTF	TGTGCCTGGTCGACAGGGTGGCATGGCTACACCTTC
TRBV5-1	TRBD2	TRBJ2-1	-	CASSEFGGRGDEQFF	TGCGCCAGCAGCGAATTTGGCGGGAGAGGCGATGAGCAGTTCTTC
TRBV28	TRBD2	TRBJ2-6	-	CASSSGGRANVLTF	TGTGCCAGCAGTTCGGGGGGGCGAGCCAACGTCCTGACTTTC
TRBV5-6	-	TRBJ1-3	-	CASSLSSGPLTASGNTIYF	TGTGCCAGCAGCTTGTCCTCCGGACCCCTCACTGCCTCTGGAAACACCATATATTTT
TRBV7-2	TRBD1	TRBJ1-6	-	CASSLQPGQGNSPLHF	TGTGCCAGCAGCTTACAACCGGGACAGGGTAATTCACCCCTCCACTTT
TRBV4-1	-	TRBJ1-2	-	CASSQEEAGNYGYTF	TGCGCCAGCAGCCAAGAAGAGGCGGGGAACTATGGCTACACCTTC